Sequencing of this T cell receptor (beta chain) was carried out in a study of OX40 agonist ivuxolimab in advanced cancers. The study in broad terms: Ivuxolimab, which targeted the costimulatory receptor OX40 (CD134), was an agonistic, fully human IgG2 monoclonal antibody. In the dose-escalation cohort, more than 80% of patients were male, and the mean age was around 60 years with a range of about 23 to 79. Prior anti-PD-1, anti-PD-L1 or anti-CTLA-4 therapy was permitted, and checkpoint inhibitors had been received by about two fifths of dose-escalation patients. The paper reports the monotherapy dose-escalation portion (N ≈ 52 patients) of the phase I ivuxolimab trial. Partial responses were achieved by three dose-escalation patients, of whom one had hepatocellular carcinoma and two had cutaneous melanoma. Of the approximately 50 dose-escalation patients, hepatocellular carcinoma was present in 19, melanoma in some 15, renal cell carcinoma in 9 and head and neck cancer in 9. The purpose of peripheral TCRbeta sequencing was to test whether ivuxolimab changed TCR sequence diversity and led to clonal T-cell expansion. Intravenous ivuxolimab was administered to patients every 2 weeks at six dose levels: 0.01, 0.1, 0.3, 1.5, 3 and 10 mg/kg.

The CDR3 goes from the cysteine to the phenylalanine over 16 residues. The read is trimmed to its CDR3 DNA, 48 bases read in frame from base 1. Trimming leaves V shorter by 6 bases and J shorter by 0 bases, with the junction holding 5 bases beyond the gene matches. Taken from the germline V gene, the CDR1 and CDR2 loops are MNHNS and SASEGT. Comments on this clone: The clone's antigen remains unknown. No much larger clonotype is one base removed from it; base qualities were not supplied.

Beyond this particular receptor, the publication reports: The antigen specificity of the peripheral T cells that underwent clonal expansion was not determined. After ivuxolimab, more expanded clones were found on average in CD8+ T cells than in CD4+ T cells. In the 0.1-3.0 mg/kg groups, partial responders were among the patients with the lowest normalized peripheral clonal expansion, particularly in CD8+ T cells. At doses of 0.1 to 3.0 mg/kg, clonal expansion of both CD4+ and CD8+ blood T cells was observed from baseline to week 6. Low levels of normalized T-cell clonal expansion were also seen in some nonresponding patients.

Patients with autoimmune disease history or receiving systemic immunosuppression were excluded from the trial. Peripheral blood for TCR sequencing was drawn from every dose cohort at baseline, at cycle 4 day 1 and at cycle 7 day 1. Samples came from an open-label, multicenter, first-in-human phase I dose-escalation trial of ivuxolimab. Adults with locally advanced or metastatic head and neck squamous cell, hepatocellular, melanoma or renal cell carcinoma were enrolled in the trial. Before TCR sequencing, CD4+ T cells and CD8+ T cells from peripheral blood were sorted into separate populations. Genomic DNA was isolated from the sorted cells so that the TCRbeta CDR3 region could be sequenced. TCRbeta CDR3 regions were sequenced using the immunoSEQ Assay. TCRdb obtained this table from immuneACCESS and retained in-frame rearrangements with V and J assigned. These tables miss some clones; where compared with another copy, unresolved V genes account for less than half of the shortfall, and the remainder is unexplained. For this sample the table gives around 76,000 clones, of which around 89% were detected only once. Of the sample, more than 8% falls within the top ten clones.

The source material was CD4+ or CD8+ T cells sorted from blood, sampled in a trial of the OX40 agonist ivuxolimab. The TCR comes from an adult with an advanced solid tumor such as melanoma, head and neck, liver or kidney cancer. The chain is encoded by TRBV6-1 joined to TRBJ2-1; the central 10 bases match TRBD2. DNA sequence: TGTGCCAGCAGCGAAACTAGCGGGAACTCCTACAATGAGCAGTTCTTC. Its amino acids are CASSETSGNSYNEQFF.